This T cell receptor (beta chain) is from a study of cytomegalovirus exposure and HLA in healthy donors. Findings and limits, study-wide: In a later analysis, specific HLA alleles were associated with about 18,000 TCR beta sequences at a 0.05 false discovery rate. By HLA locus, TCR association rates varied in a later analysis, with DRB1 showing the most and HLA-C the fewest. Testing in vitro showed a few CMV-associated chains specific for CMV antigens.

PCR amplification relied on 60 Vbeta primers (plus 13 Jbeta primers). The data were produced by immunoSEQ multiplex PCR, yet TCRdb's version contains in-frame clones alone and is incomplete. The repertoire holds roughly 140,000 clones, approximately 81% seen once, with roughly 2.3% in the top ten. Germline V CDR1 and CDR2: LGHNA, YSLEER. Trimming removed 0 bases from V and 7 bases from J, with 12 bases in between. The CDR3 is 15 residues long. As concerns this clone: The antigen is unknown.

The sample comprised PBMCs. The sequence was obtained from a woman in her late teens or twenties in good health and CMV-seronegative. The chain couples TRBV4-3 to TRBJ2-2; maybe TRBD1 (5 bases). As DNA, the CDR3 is TGCGCCAGCAGCCAAGATCGGGCAGGGCGCGGGGAGCTGTTTTTT. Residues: CASSQDRAGRGELFF.